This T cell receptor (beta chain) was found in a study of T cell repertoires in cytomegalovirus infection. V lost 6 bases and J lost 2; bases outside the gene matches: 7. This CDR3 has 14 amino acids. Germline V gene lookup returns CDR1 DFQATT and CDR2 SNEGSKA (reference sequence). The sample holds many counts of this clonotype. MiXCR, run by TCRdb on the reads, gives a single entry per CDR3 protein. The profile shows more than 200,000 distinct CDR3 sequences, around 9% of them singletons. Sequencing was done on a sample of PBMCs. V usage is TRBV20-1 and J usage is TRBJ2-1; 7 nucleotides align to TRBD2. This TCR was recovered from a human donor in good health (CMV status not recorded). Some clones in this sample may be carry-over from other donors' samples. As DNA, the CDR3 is TGCAGTGCACCAGGACTAGGCGCCTACAATGAGCAGTTCTTC. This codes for CSAPGLGAYNEQFF.